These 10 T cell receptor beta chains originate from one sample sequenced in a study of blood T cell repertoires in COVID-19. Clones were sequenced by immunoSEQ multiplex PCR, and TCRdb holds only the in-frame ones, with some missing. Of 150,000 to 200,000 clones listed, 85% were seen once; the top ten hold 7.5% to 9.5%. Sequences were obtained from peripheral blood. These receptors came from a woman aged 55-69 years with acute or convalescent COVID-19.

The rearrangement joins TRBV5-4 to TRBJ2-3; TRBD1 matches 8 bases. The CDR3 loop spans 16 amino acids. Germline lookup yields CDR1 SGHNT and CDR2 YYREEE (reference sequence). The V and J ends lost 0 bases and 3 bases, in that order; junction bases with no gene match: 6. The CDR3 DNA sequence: TGTGCCAGCAGCTTGGAGGCAGGGGGCATTACAGATACGCAGTATTTT. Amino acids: CASSLEAGGITDTQYF.

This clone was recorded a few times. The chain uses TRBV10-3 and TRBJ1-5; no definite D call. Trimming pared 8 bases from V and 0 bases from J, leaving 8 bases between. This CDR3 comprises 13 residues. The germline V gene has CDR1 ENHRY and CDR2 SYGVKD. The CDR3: CAIGSDSNQPQHF. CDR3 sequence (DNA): TGTGCCATCGGGAGTGATAGCAATCAGCCCCAGCATTTT.

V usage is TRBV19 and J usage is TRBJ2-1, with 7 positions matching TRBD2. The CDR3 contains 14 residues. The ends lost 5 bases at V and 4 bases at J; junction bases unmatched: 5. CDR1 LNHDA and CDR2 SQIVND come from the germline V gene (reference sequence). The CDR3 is CASSSSGGYNEQFF. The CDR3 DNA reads TGTGCCAGTAGTTCTAGCGGAGGGTACAATGAGCAGTTCTTC.

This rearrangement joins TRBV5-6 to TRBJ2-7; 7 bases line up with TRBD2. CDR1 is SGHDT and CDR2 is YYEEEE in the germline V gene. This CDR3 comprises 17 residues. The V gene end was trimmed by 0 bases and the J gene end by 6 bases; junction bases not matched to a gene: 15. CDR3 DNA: TGTGCCAGCAGCTTGGCGATTAAGGCGGGAGCCTTGGGCGAGCAGTACGTC. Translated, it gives CASSLAIKAGALGEQYV.

The CDR3 loop reads CASSYPTTPYGYTF. The DNA of the CDR3 is TGTGCCAGCAGTTATCCGACAACTCCCTATGGCTACACCTTC. V usage is TRBV28 and J usage is TRBJ1-2; D not resolved. This CDR3 has 14 residues. Per the germline V gene, CDR1 is MDHEN and CDR2 is SYDVKM. Between the trimmed V and J ends, which lost 4 bases and 4 bases, there was a span of 13 bases.

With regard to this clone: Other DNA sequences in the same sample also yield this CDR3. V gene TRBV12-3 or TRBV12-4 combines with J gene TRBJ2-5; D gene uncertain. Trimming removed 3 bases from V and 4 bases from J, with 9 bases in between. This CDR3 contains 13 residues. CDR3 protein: CASSLRGGETQYF. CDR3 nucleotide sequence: TGTGCCAGCAGTTTGCGAGGCGGAGAGACCCAGTACTTC.

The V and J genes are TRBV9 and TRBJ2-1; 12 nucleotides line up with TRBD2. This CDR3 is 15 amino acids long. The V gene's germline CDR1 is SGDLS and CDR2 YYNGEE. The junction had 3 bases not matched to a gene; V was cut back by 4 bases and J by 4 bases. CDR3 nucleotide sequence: TGTGCCAGCAGCTTACTAGCGGGAGGTTACAATGAGCAGTTCTTC. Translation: CASSLLAGGYNEQFF. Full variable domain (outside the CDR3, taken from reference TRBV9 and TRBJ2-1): DSGVTQTPKHLITATGQRVTLRCSPRSGDLSVYWYQQSLDQGLQFLIQYYNGEERAKGNILERFSAQQFPDLHSELNLSSLELGDSALYFCASSLLAGGYNEQFFGPGTRLTVL.

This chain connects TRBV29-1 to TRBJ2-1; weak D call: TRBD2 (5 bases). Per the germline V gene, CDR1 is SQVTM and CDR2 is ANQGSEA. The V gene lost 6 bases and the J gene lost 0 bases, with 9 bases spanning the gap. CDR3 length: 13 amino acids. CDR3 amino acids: CSVRTLSYNEQFF. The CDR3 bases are TGCAGCGTACGGACTCTCTCCTACAATGAGCAGTTCTTC.

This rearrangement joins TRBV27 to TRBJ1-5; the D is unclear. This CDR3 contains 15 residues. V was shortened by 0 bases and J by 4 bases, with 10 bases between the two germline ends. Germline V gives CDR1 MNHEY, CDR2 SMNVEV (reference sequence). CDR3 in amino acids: CASSLSPHGNQPQHF. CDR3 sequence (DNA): TGTGCCAGCAGTTTATCCCCTCACGGGAATCAGCCCCAGCATTTT.

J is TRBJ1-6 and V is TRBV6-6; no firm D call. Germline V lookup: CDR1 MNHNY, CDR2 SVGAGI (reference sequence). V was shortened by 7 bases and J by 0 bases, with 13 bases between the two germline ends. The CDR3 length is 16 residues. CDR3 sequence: CASTDGHGSYNSPLHF. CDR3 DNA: TGTGCCAGCACAGATGGGCACGGCTCCTATAATTCACCCCTCCACTTT.